This T cell receptor (beta chain) was sequenced for a study of blood T cell repertoires in COVID-19. On the study more broadly: The origin of the acute and convalescent COVID-19 samples was the United States, Italy and Spain. The analysed material was cDNA or gDNA that came from T cells, B-cell-depleted T cells, or PBMCs.

How the authors handled the data: It was from reference gene primer amplification that nucleated cell counts were estimated. Generated by immunoSEQ multiplex PCR, the TCRdb table keeps only in-frame clones and is missing some. V and J calls and clone size follow that table, whereas D and trimming were derived from the DNA. The sample includes approximately 230,000 clones, roughly 90% of them seen just once. Unmatched junction bases numbered 9, after V lost 4 bases and J lost 5 bases. The CDR3 totals 15 residues. Germline CDR1 reads MGHRA; CDR2 reads YSYEKL. Sequencing was done on a sample of peripheral blood. The receptor was isolated from a man younger than 45 who had recovered from COVID-19. V is TRBV4-1 and J is TRBJ1-1; 8 nucleotides agree with TRBD1. CDR3 DNA: TGCGCCAGCAGCCCAGGGGGCCAGGGTTTAACTGAAGCTTTCTTT. This sequence encodes CASSPGGQGLTEAFF.